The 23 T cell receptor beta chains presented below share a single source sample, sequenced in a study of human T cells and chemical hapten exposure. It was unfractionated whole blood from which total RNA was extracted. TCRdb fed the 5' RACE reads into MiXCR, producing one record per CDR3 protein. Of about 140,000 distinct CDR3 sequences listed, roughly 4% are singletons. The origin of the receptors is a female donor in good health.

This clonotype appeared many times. CDR3 bases: TGCAGTGCCATCCCAGGGACGGCAAATTCACCCCTCCACTTT. Amino acids: CSAIPGTANSPLHF. The J gene is TRBJ1-6, the V gene TRBV20-1, with D maybe TRBD1 (5 bases). Germline CDR1 and CDR2: DFQATT and SNEGSKA (reference sequence). Trimming removed 6 bases at V and 7 bases at J, with 16 bases between. This CDR3 contains 14 residues.

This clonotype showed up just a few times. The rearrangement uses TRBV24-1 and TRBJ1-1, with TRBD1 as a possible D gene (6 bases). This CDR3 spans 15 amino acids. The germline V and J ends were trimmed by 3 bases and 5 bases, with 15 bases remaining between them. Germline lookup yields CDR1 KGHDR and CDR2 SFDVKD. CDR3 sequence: CATSDPTKGGTEAFF. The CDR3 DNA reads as TGTGCCACCAGTGATCCTACGAAGGGGGGTACTGAAGCTTTCTTT.

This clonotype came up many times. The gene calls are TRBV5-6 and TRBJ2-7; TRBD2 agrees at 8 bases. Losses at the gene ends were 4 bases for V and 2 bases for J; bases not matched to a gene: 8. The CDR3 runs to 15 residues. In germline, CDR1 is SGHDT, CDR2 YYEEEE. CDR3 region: CASSPIGGDAYEQYF. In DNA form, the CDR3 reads TGTGCCAGCAGCCCGATCGGGGGGGATGCCTACGAGCAGTACTTC.

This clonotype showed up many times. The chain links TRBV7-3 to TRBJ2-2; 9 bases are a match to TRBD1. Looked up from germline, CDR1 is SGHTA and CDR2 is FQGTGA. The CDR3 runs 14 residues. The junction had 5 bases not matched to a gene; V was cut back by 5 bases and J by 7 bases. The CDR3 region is CASSRDRVNGELFF. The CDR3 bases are TGTGCCAGCAGCCGGGACAGGGTAAACGGGGAGCTGTTTTTT.

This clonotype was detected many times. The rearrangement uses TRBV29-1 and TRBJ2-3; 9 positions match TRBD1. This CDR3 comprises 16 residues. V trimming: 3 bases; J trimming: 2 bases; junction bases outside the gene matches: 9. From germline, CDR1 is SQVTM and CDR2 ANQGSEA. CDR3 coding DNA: TGCAGCGTTGAGGCCACAGGGGGCGGATTCACAGATACGCAGTATTTT. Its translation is CSVEATGGGFTDTQYF.

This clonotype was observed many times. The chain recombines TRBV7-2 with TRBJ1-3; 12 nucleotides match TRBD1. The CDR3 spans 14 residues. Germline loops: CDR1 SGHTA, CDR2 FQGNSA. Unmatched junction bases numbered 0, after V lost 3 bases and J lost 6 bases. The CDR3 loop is CASSLGQGANTIYF. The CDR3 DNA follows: TGTGCCAGCAGCTTGGGACAGGGGGCAAACACCATATATTTT.

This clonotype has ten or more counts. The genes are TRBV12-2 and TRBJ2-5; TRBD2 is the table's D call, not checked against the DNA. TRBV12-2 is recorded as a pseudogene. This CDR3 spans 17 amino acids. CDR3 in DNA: TGTGCAAGTCGCTTAGCTTTAGGGCCCCATTTCCAAGAGACCCAGTACTTC. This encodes CASRLALGPHFQETQYF.

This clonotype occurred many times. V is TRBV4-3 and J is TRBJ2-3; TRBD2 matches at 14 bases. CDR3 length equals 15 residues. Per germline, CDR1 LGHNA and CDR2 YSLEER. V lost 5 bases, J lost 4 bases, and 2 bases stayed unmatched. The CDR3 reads CASSSTSGGADTQYF. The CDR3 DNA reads TGCGCCAGCAGCTCGACTAGCGGGGGGGCAGATACGCAGTATTTT.

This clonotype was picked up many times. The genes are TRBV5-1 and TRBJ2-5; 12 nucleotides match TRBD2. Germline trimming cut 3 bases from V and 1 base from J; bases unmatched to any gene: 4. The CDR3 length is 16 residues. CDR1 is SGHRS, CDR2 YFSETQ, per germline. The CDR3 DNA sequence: TGCGCCAGCAGCTGGGGGGGACTAGCGGGCCAAGAGACCCAGTACTTC. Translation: CASSWGGLAGQETQYF.

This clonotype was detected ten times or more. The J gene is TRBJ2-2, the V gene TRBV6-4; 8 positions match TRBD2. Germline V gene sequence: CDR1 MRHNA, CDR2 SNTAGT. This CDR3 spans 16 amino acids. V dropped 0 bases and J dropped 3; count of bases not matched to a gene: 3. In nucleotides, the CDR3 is TGTGCCAGCAGTGACTCGATTAGCGGGGACACCGGGGAGCTGTTTTTT. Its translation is CASSDSISGDTGELFF.

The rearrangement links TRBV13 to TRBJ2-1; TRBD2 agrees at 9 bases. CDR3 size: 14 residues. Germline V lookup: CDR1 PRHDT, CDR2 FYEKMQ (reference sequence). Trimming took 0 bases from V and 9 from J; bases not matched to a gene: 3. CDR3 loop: CASSLGGAGGEQFF. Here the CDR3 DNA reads TGTGCCAGCAGCTTAGGCGGAGCGGGGGGTGAGCAGTTCTTC.

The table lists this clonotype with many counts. CDR3 loop: CASSLRLTNTEAFF. DNA for the CDR3: TGTGCCAGCAGCTTGAGACTTACGAACACTGAAGCTTTCTTT. V is TRBV11-2 and J is TRBJ1-1; no reliable D call. V lost 3 bases and J lost 1, with 9 bases in between. This CDR3 region has 14 residues. Germline loops: CDR1 SGHAT, CDR2 FQNNGV.

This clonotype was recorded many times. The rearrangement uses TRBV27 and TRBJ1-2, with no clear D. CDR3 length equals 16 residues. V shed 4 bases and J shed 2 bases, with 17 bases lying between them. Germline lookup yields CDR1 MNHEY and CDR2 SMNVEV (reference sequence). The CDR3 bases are TGTGCCAGCAGTTCAAGCAACATAGCTTCGAACTATGGCTACACCTTC. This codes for CASSSSNIASNYGYTF.

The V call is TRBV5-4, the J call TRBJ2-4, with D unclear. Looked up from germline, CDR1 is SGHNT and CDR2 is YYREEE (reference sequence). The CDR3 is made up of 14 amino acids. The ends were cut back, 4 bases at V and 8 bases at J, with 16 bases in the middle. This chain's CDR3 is CASSPQMSQDIQYF. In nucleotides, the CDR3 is TGTGCCAGCAGCCCTCAGATGAGTCAGGACATTCAGTACTTC.

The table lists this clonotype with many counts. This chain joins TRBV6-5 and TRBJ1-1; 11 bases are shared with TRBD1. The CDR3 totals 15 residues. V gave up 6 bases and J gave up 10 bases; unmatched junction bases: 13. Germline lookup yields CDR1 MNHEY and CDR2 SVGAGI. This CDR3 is CASRPGTGGDRGAFF. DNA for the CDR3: TGTGCCAGCAGACCCGGGACAGGGGGGGATAGAGGAGCTTTCTTT.

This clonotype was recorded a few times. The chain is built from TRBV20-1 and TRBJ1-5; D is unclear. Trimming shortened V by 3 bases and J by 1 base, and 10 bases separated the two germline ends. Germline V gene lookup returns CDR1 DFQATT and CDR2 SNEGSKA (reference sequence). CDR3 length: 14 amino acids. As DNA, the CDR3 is TGCAGTGCTAGTGGCGGCATGAGCAATCAGCCCCAGCATTTT. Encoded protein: CSASGGMSNQPQHF.

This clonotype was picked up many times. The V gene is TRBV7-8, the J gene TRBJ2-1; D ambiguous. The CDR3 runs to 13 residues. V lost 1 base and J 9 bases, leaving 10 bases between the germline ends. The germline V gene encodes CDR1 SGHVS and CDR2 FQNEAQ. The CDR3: CASSLGVSVEQFF. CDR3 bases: TGTGCCAGCAGCTTAGGAGTGAGCGTTGAGCAGTTCTTC.

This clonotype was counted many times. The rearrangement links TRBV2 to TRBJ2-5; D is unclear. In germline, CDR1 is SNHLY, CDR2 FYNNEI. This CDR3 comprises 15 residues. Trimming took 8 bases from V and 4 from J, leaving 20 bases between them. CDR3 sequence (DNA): TGTGCCAGCGCAATCGGAGAAGTCGCGCGAGAGACCCAGTACTTC. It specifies CASAIGEVARETQYF.

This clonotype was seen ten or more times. CDR3 bases: TGTGCCAGCAGGGACTCCCCCGGGGAGCTGTTTTTT. This sequence encodes CASRDSPGELFF. The chain links TRBV28 to TRBJ2-2; D is possibly TRBD2 (5 bases). Germline V CDR1 and CDR2: MDHEN, SYDVKM. CDR3 length equals 12 residues. Trimming shortened V by 6 bases and J by 6 bases, and 8 bases separated the two germline ends.

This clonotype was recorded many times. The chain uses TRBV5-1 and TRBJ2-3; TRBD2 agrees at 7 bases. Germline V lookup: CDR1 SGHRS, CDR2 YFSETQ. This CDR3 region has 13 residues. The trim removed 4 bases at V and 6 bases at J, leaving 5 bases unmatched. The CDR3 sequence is CASSAELADTQYF. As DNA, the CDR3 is TGCGCCAGCAGCGCCGAACTAGCGGATACGCAGTATTTT.

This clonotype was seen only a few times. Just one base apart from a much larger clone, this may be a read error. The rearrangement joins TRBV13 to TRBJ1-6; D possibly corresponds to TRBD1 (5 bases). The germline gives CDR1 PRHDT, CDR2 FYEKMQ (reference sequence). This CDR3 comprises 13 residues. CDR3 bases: TGTGCCAGCAGCCTGGGACGGATTCAACCCCCCCACTTT. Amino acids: CASSLGRIQPPHF.

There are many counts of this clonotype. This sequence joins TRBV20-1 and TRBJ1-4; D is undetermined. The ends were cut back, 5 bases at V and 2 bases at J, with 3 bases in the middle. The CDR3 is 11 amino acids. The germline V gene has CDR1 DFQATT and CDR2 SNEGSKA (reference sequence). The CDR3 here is CSAGTNEKLFF. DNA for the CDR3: TGCAGTGCTGGGACTAATGAAAAACTGTTTTTT.

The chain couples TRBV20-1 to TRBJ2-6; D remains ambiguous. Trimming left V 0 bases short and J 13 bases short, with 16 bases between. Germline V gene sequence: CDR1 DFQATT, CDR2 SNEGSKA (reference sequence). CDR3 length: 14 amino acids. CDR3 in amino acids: CSARDQGVSQVLTF. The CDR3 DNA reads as TGCAGTGCTAGAGATCAAGGCGTCTCACAAGTCCTGACTTTC.